A single sample gave rise to the 9 T cell receptor beta chains below, sequenced in a study. In TCRdb, the RT-PCR reads were re-called with MiXCR into one record per CDR3 protein. The repertoire consists of fewer than 800,000 distinct CDR3 sequences, with about 14% occurring once and the leading ten covering 3.6%. The sequencing sample was made of memory CD4+ T cells from blood. These receptors all come from a female donor in good health, serving as a healthy control.

J is TRBJ2-7 and V is TRBV2; 10 positions agree with TRBD1. Germline loops: CDR1 SNHLY, CDR2 FYNNEI. CDR3 length: 13 amino acids. V was clipped by 9 bases and J by 7 bases; unmatched bases: 9. CDR3: CARSRDRGREQYF. CDR3 sequence (DNA): TGTGCCAGAAGCCGGGACAGGGGTAGGGAGCAGTACTTC.

This clonotype was picked up a small number of times. V gene TRBV27 combines with J gene TRBJ2-7, with a possible D match to TRBD1 (5 bases). V dropped 4 bases and J dropped 6 bases, with 16 bases sitting between them. The CDR3 is 14 residues long. CDR1 is MNHEY and CDR2 is SMNVEV in the germline V gene (reference sequence). CDR3 coding DNA: TGTGCCAGCAGTTGGGGCCCCCCGGTTGGCGAGCAGTACTTC. Translated: CASSWGPPVGEQYF.

This clonotype was seen many times. J is TRBJ2-7 and V is TRBV7-9, with 11 positions matching TRBD1. The CDR3 is 15 residues long. Germline V gene lookup returns CDR1 SEHNR and CDR2 FQNEAQ (reference sequence). With 4 bases clipped from V and 4 bases from J, the junction kept 6 bases outside the gene matches. CDR3 protein: CASSSDRGQGYEQYF. CDR3 DNA sequence: TGTGCCAGCAGCTCGGACAGGGGGCAGGGGTACGAGCAGTACTTC.

This clonotype was observed many times. The rearrangement links TRBV7-2 to TRBJ2-3; TRBD1 agrees at 8 bases. V gave up 2 bases and J gave up 6 bases; unmatched junction bases: 4. This CDR3 region has 14 residues. In germline, CDR1 is SGHTA, CDR2 FQGNSA. CDR3 bases: TGTGCCAGCAGCTTAAATCAGGGGGCCGATACGCAGTATTTT. Translation gives CASSLNQGADTQYF. Variable domain in full (rest from reference TRBV7-2 and TRBJ2-3): GAGVSQSPSNKVTEKGKDVELRCDPISGHTALYWYRQSLGQGLEFLIYFQGNSAPDKSGLPSDRFSAERTGGSVSTLTIQRTQQEDSAVYLCASSLNQGADTQYFGPGTRLTVL.

This clonotype was detected ten times or more. The chain employs TRBV6-6 and TRBJ2-1; tentative D call: TRBD1 (6 bases). Germline V gene sequence: CDR1 MNHNY, CDR2 SVGAGI (reference sequence). V lost 5 bases to trimming and J lost 10 bases, with 9 bases between them. The length of the CDR3 is 11 residues. As DNA, the CDR3 is TGTGCCAGCAGTACCCAGGGGGAGCAGTTCTTC. This codes for CASSTQGEQFF.

This clonotype has a count of ten or more. The V gene is TRBV15, the J gene TRBJ2-3, with TRBD2 identical over 11 bases. Germline CDR1 and CDR2: LNHNV and YYDKDF (reference sequence). CDR3 length equals 16 residues. Losses at the gene ends were 5 bases for V and 0 bases for J; bases not matched to a gene: 4. This chain's CDR3 is CATSSGTSGSTDTQYF. The CDR3 DNA sequence: TGTGCCACCAGCTCGGGGACTAGCGGTAGCACAGATACGCAGTATTTT.

This clonotype was seen only a few times. This sequence joins TRBV7-2 and TRBJ2-7; D gene uncertain. The germline gives CDR1 SGHTA, CDR2 FQGNSA. The V gene lost 0 bases and the J gene lost 7 bases, with 7 bases spanning the gap. The CDR3 contains 12 residues. CDR3 bases: TGTGCCAGCAGCTTAGCTAATACGGAGCAGTACTTC. Its translation is CASSLANTEQYF.

This clonotype was seen ten or more times. The genes are TRBV20-1 and TRBJ2-2; 8 bases map to TRBD1. The ends lost 3 bases at V and 6 bases at J; junction bases unmatched: 15. The length of the CDR3 is 17 residues. Per germline, CDR1 DFQATT and CDR2 SNEGSKA (reference sequence). The CDR3 region has the DNA TGCAGTGCTAGTCCCCAAGACAGGGGAAGGATCGCCGGGGAGCTGTTTTTT. Its translation: CSASPQDRGRIAGELFF.

The chain carries TRBV5-1 and TRBJ2-5; the match to TRBD1 covers 7 bases. CDR3 length: 15 amino acids. Germline lookup yields CDR1 SGHRS and CDR2 YFSETQ. Trimming removed 2 bases from V and 0 bases from J; junction bases left unmatched: 4. DNA of the CDR3: TGCGCCAGCAGCTTTTACAGGGGCTACCAAGAGACCCAGTACTTC. Encoded protein: CASSFYRGYQETQYF.